These 13 T cell receptor beta chains came from one sample sequenced in a study of T cell repertoires in cytomegalovirus infection. One entry per CDR3 protein results from TCRdb running MiXCR on the reads. The sample carries approximately 120,000 distinct CDR3 sequences, over 30% recorded once. Their antigen targets remain unknown. The starting material was CD8+ T cells from cultured PBMCs, obtained from culture after CMV antigen stimulation. The receptor set was obtained from a human donor in good health (CMV status not recorded). Some clones in this sample may be carry-over from other donors' samples.

This sequence joins TRBV10-3 and TRBJ2-3; D is perhaps TRBD2 (5 bases). Germline V CDR1 and CDR2: ENHRY, SYGVKD. Between the trimmed V and J ends, which lost 3 bases and 4 bases, there was a span of 11 bases. The CDR3 totals 14 residues. The chain's CDR3 is CAISETSIADTQYF. For the CDR3, the DNA is TGTGCCATCAGTGAAACTAGTATCGCAGATACGCAGTATTTT.

This clonotype was counted a few times. This chain connects TRBV20-1 to TRBJ2-7; TRBD2 matches 12 bases. The V and J ends lost 0 bases and 1 base, in that order; junction bases with no gene match: 1. CDR1 and CDR2 (germline): DFQATT, SNEGSKA (reference sequence). The CDR3 contains 15 residues. The CDR3 nucleotides read TGCAGTGCTAGAGAACTAGCGGGGGGTTCCTACGAGCAGTACTTC. This gives the protein CSARELAGGSYEQYF.

This clonotype has only a few counts. The chain recombines TRBV20-1 with TRBJ2-7, with 9 bases identical to TRBD2. This CDR3 contains 15 residues. After removal of 1 base from V and 2 bases from J, the junction contained 6 bases not matched to a gene. Germline CDR1 DFQATT, CDR2 SNEGSKA (reference sequence). The DNA of the CDR3 is TGCAGTGCTAGAGCTCTAGCGGGGCATACCTACGAGCAGTACTTC. It yields the protein CSARALAGHTYEQYF.

This clonotype occurred a few times. V and J are TRBV12-3 or TRBV12-4 and TRBJ1-5, with D unresolved. Trimming shortened V by 1 base and J by 7 bases, and 14 bases separated the two germline ends. The CDR3 has 15 residues. The CDR3 region is CASSLEGTDGQPQHF. CDR3 in DNA: TGTGCCAGCAGTTTAGAGGGCACAGACGGGCAGCCCCAGCATTTT.

The chain uses TRBV7-8 and TRBJ2-1; D is unclear. The CDR3 runs 13 residues. CDR1 SGHVS and CDR2 FQNEAQ come from the germline V gene. The ends were cut back, 5 bases at V and 6 bases at J, with 11 bases in the middle. The CDR3 DNA is TGTGCCAGCAGCCCTGACCCATCCAATGAGCAGTTCTTC. Its protein is CASSPDPSNEQFF.

V usage is TRBV19 and J usage is TRBJ2-1, with 8 bases identical to TRBD2. The CDR3 consists of 15 residues. Germline V CDR1 and CDR2: LNHDA, SQIVND (reference sequence). The V segment lost 5 bases and the J segment 5 bases; nucleotides outside the gene matches: 8. CDR3 DNA sequence: TGTGCCAGTAGTCCGAGCGGGGGCCTCGACAATGAGCAGTTCTTC. The encoded protein is CASSPSGGLDNEQFF.

In this sample, this clonotype turned up many times. The J gene is TRBJ2-7, the V gene TRBV29-1, with 10 bases aligning to TRBD1. V shed 7 bases, J shed 3 bases, and the junction held 3 bases outside the gene matches. The CDR3 is 12 amino acids. The V gene's germline CDR1 is SQVTM and CDR2 ANQGSEA. As DNA, the CDR3 is TGCAGCGGGGGACAGGGGAACTACGAGCAGTACTTC. Amino acids: CSGGQGNYEQYF.

This clonotype was seen once. The V gene is TRBV4-3, the J gene TRBJ2-5; D unresolved. The CDR3 is 15 amino acids. Germline values: CDR1 LGHNA, CDR2 YSLEER. The germline V and J ends were trimmed by 0 bases and 0 bases, with 8 bases remaining between them. The CDR3 sequence is CASSQEVEYQETQYF. The CDR3 DNA is TGCGCCAGCAGCCAAGAAGTCGAATACCAAGAGACCCAGTACTTC.

This clonotype showed up just a few times. The genes are TRBV19 and TRBJ1-1; TRBD1 aligns across 7 bases. The length of the CDR3 is 15 residues. The germline gives CDR1 LNHDA, CDR2 SQIVND (reference sequence). Trimming at V came to 5 bases and at J to 1 base, leaving 7 bases not matched to a gene. DNA of the CDR3: TGTGCCAGTAGTCCCGGGGGACAGCGGAACACTGAAGCTTTCTTT. It yields the protein CASSPGGQRNTEAFF. Looking up the rest from reference TRBV19 and TRBJ1-1 gives the full variable domain: DGGITQSPKYLFRKEGQNVTLSCEQNLNHDAMYWYRQDPGQGLRLIYYSQIVNDFQKGDIAEGYSVSREKKESFPLTVTSAQKNPTAFYLCASSPGGQRNTEAFFGQGTRLTVV.

In this sample, this clonotype turned up many times. The chain uses TRBV28 and TRBJ2-1; D gene unclear. Trimming removed 3 bases from V and 3 bases from J, with 9 bases in between. Germline CDR1 and CDR2: MDHEN and SYDVKM. The CDR3 spans 14 residues. Here the CDR3 reads CASSLTPGYNEQFF. In nucleotides, the CDR3 is TGTGCCAGCAGTTTGACCCCCGGCTACAATGAGCAGTTCTTC. Based on the CDR3 plus reference TRBV28 and TRBJ2-1, the full variable domain is DVKVTQSSRYLVKRTGEKVFLECVQDMDHENMFWYRQDPGLGLRLIYFSYDVKMKEKGDIPEGYSVSREKKERFSLILESASTNQTSMYLCASSLTPGYNEQFFGPGTRLTVL.

The J gene is TRBJ2-2, the V gene TRBV11-1; 8 positions match TRBD1. The CDR3 has 16 residues. CDR1 and CDR2 from the germline V gene are SGHAT and FQDESV (reference sequence). Unmatched junction bases numbered 6, after V lost 6 bases and J lost 0 bases. The CDR3 sequence: CASSPDRGANTGELFF. DNA for the CDR3: TGTGCCAGCAGTCCAGACAGGGGCGCGAACACCGGGGAGCTGTTTTTT.

This clonotype was observed a handful of times. The V call is TRBV7-6, the J call TRBJ2-5; TRBD2 agrees at 9 bases. Per the germline V gene, CDR1 is SGHVS and CDR2 is FNYEAQ. After removal of 1 base from V and 4 bases from J, the junction contained 4 bases not matched to a gene. The CDR3 consists of 15 residues. DNA for the CDR3: TGTGCCAGCAGCTTAGGCGGGGGGGCCGGAGAGACCCAGTACTTC. Its translation: CASSLGGGAGETQYF.

There are a few counts of this clonotype. The chain recombines TRBV6-1 with TRBJ2-7; D might be TRBD2 (6 bases). The V end was cut by 2 bases, the J end by 2 bases, with 16 bases between. The CDR3 has 16 amino acids. Germline V gene lookup returns CDR1 MNHNS and CDR2 SASEGT. DNA for the CDR3: TGTGCCAGCAGTGAATCGGGAGACGCGATCACCTACGAGCAGTACTTC. Its protein product is CASSESGDAITYEQYF.